One and the same sample provided the 27 T cell receptor beta chains below, sequenced in a study of shared clonotypes between healthy human individuals. TCRdb keeps only in-frame clones here, not all; method: immunoSEQ multiplex PCR. Here the sample spans under 600,000 clones, 95% to 98% being singletons. Sequences were obtained from naive CD4+ T cells sorted from blood. Subset of the sample: CD45RA+ positively selected. The receptors were gathered from a young woman in good health.

The gene calls are TRBV5-1 and TRBJ2-6; no clear D gene. The CDR3 has 16 residues. Trimming removed 4 bases from V and 0 bases from J, with 11 bases in between. Germline-derived CDR1 and CDR2 are SGHRS and YFSETQ. DNA of the CDR3: TGCGCCAGCAGCAAAAGGGATTTCTCTGGGGCCAACGTCCTGACTTTC. Its translation is CASSKRDFSGANVLTF.

The chain links TRBV15 to TRBJ2-1, with D unclear. CDR1 and CDR2 from the germline V gene are LNHNV and YYDKDF (reference sequence). The V end was cut by 7 bases, the J end by 5 bases, with 12 bases between. CDR3 length: 13 residues. As DNA, the CDR3 is TGTGCCACCAATCTGCCCCCGAACAATGAGCAGTTCTTC. Protein product: CATNLPPNNEQFF.

The chain recombines TRBV30 with TRBJ2-1, with TRBD1 matching 12 bases. CDR1 is GTSNPN and CDR2 is SVGIG in the germline V gene (reference sequence). V lost 5 bases and J lost 7; bases outside the gene matches: 15. The CDR3 runs to 17 residues. The CDR3 is CAWRAAWDRGRKNEQFF. CDR3 DNA: TGTGCCTGGCGTGCCGCCTGGGACAGGGGGCGAAAGAATGAGCAGTTCTTC.

V usage is TRBV9 and J usage is TRBJ2-5; TRBD1 agrees at 8 bases. The CDR3 loop spans 14 amino acids. CDR1 and CDR2 (germline): SGDLS, YYNGEE. V dropped 6 bases and J dropped 4; count of bases not matched to a gene: 8. The chain's CDR3 is CASNRGTGGETQYF. CDR3 DNA: TGTGCCAGCAACCGAGGGACAGGAGGAGAGACCCAGTACTTC.

In its sample, this clone was seen once. The rearrangement links TRBV5-1 to TRBJ2-7, with 10 positions matching TRBD2. The germline V gene encodes CDR1 SGHRS and CDR2 YFSETQ. This CDR3 is 14 amino acids long. Unmatched junction bases numbered 7, after V lost 4 bases and J lost 6 bases. CDR3 bases: TGCGCCAGCAGCCTAAGTGGGACTAGCGTCGAGCAGTACTTC. Translating it yields CASSLSGTSVEQYF.

The chain employs TRBV19 and TRBJ2-1; weak D call: TRBD1 (6 bases). This CDR3 has 14 residues. The V gene lost 3 bases and the J gene lost 4 bases, with 10 bases spanning the gap. CDR1 and CDR2 from the germline V gene are LNHDA and SQIVND (reference sequence). CDR3 region: CASSIGTPYNEQFF. The DNA for the CDR3 is TGTGCCAGTAGTATTGGGACACCGTACAATGAGCAGTTCTTC.

This chain links TRBV11-1 with TRBJ2-1; 11 bases agree with TRBD2. Germline CDR1 is SGHAT and CDR2 is FQDESV (reference sequence). Trimming at V came to 1 base and at J to 8 bases, leaving 7 bases not matched to a gene. The CDR3 sequence is 16 residues long. The CDR3 DNA follows: TGTGCCAGCAGCTTAGGTAAACTAGCGGGAGACCATGAGCAGTTCTTC. This codes for CASSLGKLAGDHEQFF.

This clone was detected once. The V call is TRBV7-6, the J call TRBJ1-4; the match to TRBD1 covers 7 bases. Unmatched junction bases numbered 5, after V lost 5 bases and J lost 5 bases. The CDR3 spans 14 residues. From germline, CDR1 is SGHVS and CDR2 FNYEAQ. CDR3: CASSTRTGNEKLFF. Here the CDR3 DNA reads TGTGCCAGCAGCACACGGACAGGCAATGAAAAACTGTTTTTT.

The chain recombines TRBV2 with TRBJ2-7, with 7 bases aligning to TRBD1. The V and J ends lost 5 bases and 12 bases, in that order; junction bases with no gene match: 16. There are 14 residues in the CDR3. CDR1 SNHLY and CDR2 FYNNEI come from the germline V gene. The CDR3 spells CASSKGDSPRRGYF. The CDR3 DNA is TGTGCCAGCAGTAAAGGGGACAGTCCCCGGCGTGGGTACTTC.

V usage is TRBV28 and J usage is TRBJ1-2; tentatively, D is TRBD1 (5 bases). Germline V gives CDR1 MDHEN, CDR2 SYDVKM. The CDR3 loop spans 18 amino acids. Trimming stripped 4 bases from V and 2 bases from J, with 23 bases between. CDR3 sequence reads: CASSSGGRGLRSNYGYTF. The DNA of the CDR3 is TGTGCCAGCAGTTCCGGGGGGAGGGGCCTACGCTCCAACTATGGCTACACCTTC.

The V and J genes are TRBV5-1 and TRBJ2-7, with a weak D call TRBD1 (5 bases). This CDR3 contains 14 residues. The V and J ends lost 0 bases and 3 bases respectively, with 10 bases between them. Germline CDR1 SGHRS, CDR2 YFSETQ. In nucleotides, the CDR3 is TGCGCCAGCAGCTTGGGGCAGGGTTACTACGAGCAGTACTTC. Translated: CASSLGQGYYEQYF.

This chain joins TRBV9 and TRBJ1-2; D remains ambiguous. CDR1 and CDR2 from the germline V gene are SGDLS and YYNGEE. The CDR3 has 14 residues. The germline V and J ends were trimmed by 0 bases and 7 bases, with 13 bases remaining between them. Here the CDR3 reads CASSVALPGGGYTF. The CDR3 DNA follows: TGTGCCAGCAGCGTAGCTTTGCCAGGCGGTGGCTACACCTTC.

The chain couples TRBV6-6 to TRBJ1-3; D gene unclear. CDR3 length: 14 residues. V dropped 2 bases and J dropped 3 bases, with 8 bases sitting between them. From germline, CDR1 is MNHNY and CDR2 SVGAGI (reference sequence). In DNA, the CDR3 is TGTGCCAGCAGTTACAAGCCAGGTGGAAACACCATATATTTT. Translating it yields CASSYKPGGNTIYF.

This clone was recorded only once. V is TRBV5-1 and J is TRBJ2-2, with D maybe TRBD2 (6 bases). V was pared by 5 bases and J by 3 bases, with 14 bases between. Per germline, CDR1 SGHRS and CDR2 YFSETQ. The CDR3 contains 15 residues. The CDR3 here is CASRRLGGDTGELFF. CDR3 bases: TGCGCCAGCAGAAGGTTAGGAGGGGACACCGGGGAGCTGTTTTTT.

The genes are TRBV4-2 and TRBJ2-1, with 7 bases aligning to TRBD2. Germline CDR1 is LGHNA and CDR2 is YNFKEQ. J gave up 2 bases and V 4 bases, and 5 bases lay outside the gene matches. This CDR3 spans 15 amino acids. CDR3 region: CASSPRAGAYNEQFF. In nucleotides, the CDR3 is TGTGCCAGCAGCCCGCGTGCGGGAGCCTACAATGAGCAGTTCTTC.

The V gene is TRBV28, the J gene TRBJ2-7, with D perhaps matching TRBD1 or TRBD2 (5 bases each). The V end was cut by 7 bases, the J end by 1 base, with 14 bases between. The CDR3 runs to 14 residues. Germline V CDR1 and CDR2: MDHEN, SYDVKM. The DNA for the CDR3 is TGTGCCAGCAACGGGGCCCTAGGGTCCTACGAGCAGTACTTC. It translates to CASNGALGSYEQYF.

The rearrangement links TRBV28 to TRBJ1-4; D is ambiguous. Trimming cost V 3 bases and J 0 bases, with 11 bases left between them. The length of the CDR3 is 16 residues. Germline assignment: CDR1 MDHEN and CDR2 SYDVKM. CDR3 in amino acids: CASSFGEGSTNEKLFF. The CDR3 nucleotides read TGTGCCAGCAGTTTCGGAGAGGGTTCAACTAATGAAAAACTGTTTTTT.

The chain links TRBV29-1 to TRBJ2-5; 10 bases align to TRBD2. The CDR3 has 18 residues. Germline values: CDR1 SQVTM, CDR2 ANQGSEA. V lost 4 bases to trimming and J lost 4 bases; unmatched junction nucleotides: 18. Here the CDR3 reads CSVVLPSGSPGGPETQYF. The CDR3 bases are TGCAGCGTTGTACTGCCTAGCGGGAGCCCCGGAGGACCAGAGACCCAGTACTTC.

The gene calls are TRBV7-6 and TRBJ2-5, with D uncertain. This CDR3 spans 12 amino acids. Germline loops: CDR1 SGHVS, CDR2 FNYEAQ. The ends were cut back, 5 bases at V and 6 bases at J, with 10 bases in the middle. The CDR3 sequence is CASSPTAQTQYF. The CDR3 nucleotides are TGTGCCAGCAGCCCCACCGCCCAGACCCAGTACTTC.

The chain links TRBV4-2 to TRBJ2-6; 7 nucleotides line up with TRBD1. Germline values: CDR1 LGHNA, CDR2 YNFKEQ. The CDR3 contains 17 residues. The J segment lost 0 bases and the V segment lost 5 bases, leaving 7 bases of the junction unmatched. The CDR3 region is CASSLTTGSSGANVLTF. The CDR3 DNA sequence: TGTGCCAGCAGCTTGACGACAGGGAGCTCTGGGGCCAACGTCCTGACTTTC.

In this sample, this clone turned up once. The V call is TRBV7-9, the J call TRBJ2-5; D possibly uses TRBD1 or TRBD2 (5 bases each). CDR1 SEHNR and CDR2 FQNEAQ come from the germline V gene (reference sequence). Trimming cost V 5 bases and J 4 bases, with 11 bases left between them. The CDR3 length is 13 residues. The CDR3 DNA reads as TGTGCCAGCAGCGCAGGGAGCAGAGAGACCCAGTACTTC. Protein product: CASSAGSRETQYF.

This chain connects TRBV21-1 to TRBJ2-2. TRBV21-1 corresponds to a pseudogene. This CDR3 region has 18 residues. The CDR3 DNA is TGTGCCAGCAGCAAGGAAAAGCCCGGGCCAAAGGGCGCCGGGGAGCTGTTTTTT. Protein: CASSKEKPGPKGAGELFF.

The chain joins TRBV2 to TRBJ2-7; perhaps TRBD1 as D (6 bases). The CDR3 length is 13 residues. The V gene's germline CDR1 is SNHLY and CDR2 FYNNEI. V gave up 4 bases and J gave up 4 bases, with 11 bases separating them. The chain's CDR3 is CASSGTDDYEQYF. The DNA for the CDR3 is TGTGCCAGCAGTGGGACAGACGATTACGAGCAGTACTTC. The full variable domain, in which reference TRBV2 and TRBJ2-7 provide the parts outside the CDR3, is EPEVTQTPSHQVTQMGQEVILRCVPISNHLYFYWYRQILGQKVEFLVSFYNNEISEKSEIFDDQFSVERPDGSNFTLKIRSTKLEDSAMYFCASSGTDDYEQYFGPGTRLTVT.

Only one count was recorded for this clone. V gene TRBV10-3 combines with J gene TRBJ2-7, with D perhaps matching TRBD2 (6 bases). In germline, CDR1 is ENHRY, CDR2 SYGVKD. The CDR3 has 13 residues. Trimming removed 11 bases at V and 2 bases at J, with 16 bases between. CDR3 bases: TGTGCCTCCAAGTCGGCGGGGCCCTACGAGCAGTACTTC. It encodes CASKSAGPYEQYF.

In DNA form, the CDR3 reads TGTGCCAGCCTTGGAGGACTGTTTTCCCGTACAGATACGCAGTATTTT. This gives the protein CASLGGLFSRTDTQYF. This chain connects TRBV2 to TRBJ2-3; tentative D call: TRBD2 (5 bases). Trimming stripped 8 bases from V and 3 bases from J, with 21 bases between. The CDR3 extends over 16 amino acids. The germline gives CDR1 SNHLY, CDR2 FYNNEI.

The V call is TRBV18, the J call TRBJ2-2; 8 nucleotides agree with TRBD2. The V gene's germline CDR1 is KGHSH and CDR2 LQKENI. The V and J ends lost 0 bases and 6 bases, in that order; junction bases with no gene match: 6. The CDR3 extends over 16 amino acids. The CDR3 reads CASSPPQREYAGELFF. The CDR3 DNA reads TGTGCCAGCTCACCACCGCAGCGGGAGTATGCCGGGGAGCTGTTTTTT.

This clone has only a few counts. The genes are TRBV11-2 and TRBJ2-5; unclear D gene. The V end was cut by 2 bases, the J end by 5 bases, with 3 bases between. Germline assignment: CDR1 SGHAT and CDR2 FQNNGV. The CDR3 has 11 residues. CDR3 nucleotide sequence: TGTGCCAGCAGCTTAACGGAGACCCAGTACTTC. Its translation is CASSLTETQYF.